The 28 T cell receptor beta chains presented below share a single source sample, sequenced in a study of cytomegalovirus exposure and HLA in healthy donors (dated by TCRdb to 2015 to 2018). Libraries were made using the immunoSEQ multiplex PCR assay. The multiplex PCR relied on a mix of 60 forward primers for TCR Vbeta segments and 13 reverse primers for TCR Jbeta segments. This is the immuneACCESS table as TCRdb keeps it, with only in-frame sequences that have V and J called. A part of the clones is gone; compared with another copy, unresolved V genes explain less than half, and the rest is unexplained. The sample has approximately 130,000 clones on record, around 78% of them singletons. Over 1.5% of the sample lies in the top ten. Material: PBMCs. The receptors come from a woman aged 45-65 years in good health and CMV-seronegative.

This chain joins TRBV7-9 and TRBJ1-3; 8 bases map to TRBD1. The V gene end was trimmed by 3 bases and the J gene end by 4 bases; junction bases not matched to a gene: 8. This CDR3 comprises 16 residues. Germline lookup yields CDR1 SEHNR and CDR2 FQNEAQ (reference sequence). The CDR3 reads CASSFADRVRGNTIYF. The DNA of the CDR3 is TGTGCCAGCAGCTTCGCGGACAGGGTACGAGGAAACACCATATATTTT. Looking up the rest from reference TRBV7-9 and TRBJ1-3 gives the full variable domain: DTGVSQNPRHKITKRGQNVTFRCDPISEHNRLYWYRQTLGQGPEFLTYFQNEAQLEKSRLLSDRFSAERPKGSFSTLEIQRTEQGDSAMYLCASSFADRVRGNTIYFGEGSWLTVV.

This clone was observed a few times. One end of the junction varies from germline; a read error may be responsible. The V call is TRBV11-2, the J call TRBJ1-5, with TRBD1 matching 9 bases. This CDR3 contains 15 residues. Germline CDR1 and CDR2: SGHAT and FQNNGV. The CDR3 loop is CASSPTDRGHQPQNF. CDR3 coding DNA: TGTGCCAGCAGCCCGACGGACAGGGGTCATCAGCCCCAGAATTTT.

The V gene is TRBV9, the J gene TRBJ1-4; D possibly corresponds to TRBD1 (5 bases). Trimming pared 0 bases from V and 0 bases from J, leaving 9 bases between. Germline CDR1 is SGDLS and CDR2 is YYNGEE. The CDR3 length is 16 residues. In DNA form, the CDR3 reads TGTGCCAGCAGCGTAGACAAGGGGACAACTAATGAAAAACTGTTTTTT. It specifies CASSVDKGTTNEKLFF.

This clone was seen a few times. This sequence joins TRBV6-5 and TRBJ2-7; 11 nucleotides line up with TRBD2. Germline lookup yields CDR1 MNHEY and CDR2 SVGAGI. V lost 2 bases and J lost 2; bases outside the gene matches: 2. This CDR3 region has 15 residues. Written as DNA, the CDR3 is TGTGCCAGCAGTTACGGGGGACTAGCGGCCTACGAGCAGTACTTC. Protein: CASSYGGLAAYEQYF.

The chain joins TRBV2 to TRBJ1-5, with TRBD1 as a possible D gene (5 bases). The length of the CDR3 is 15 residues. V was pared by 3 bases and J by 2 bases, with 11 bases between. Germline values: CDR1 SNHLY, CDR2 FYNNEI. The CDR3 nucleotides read TGTGCCAGCAGTGACAGGGTAGTTGGCAATCAGCCCCAGCATTTT. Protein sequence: CASSDRVVGNQPQHF.

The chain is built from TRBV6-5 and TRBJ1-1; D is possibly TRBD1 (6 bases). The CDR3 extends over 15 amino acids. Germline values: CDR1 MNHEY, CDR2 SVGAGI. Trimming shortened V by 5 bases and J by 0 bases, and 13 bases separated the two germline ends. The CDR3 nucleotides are TGTGCCAGCAGTCGCACAGGGACCATGAACACTGAAGCTTTCTTT. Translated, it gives CASSRTGTMNTEAFF.

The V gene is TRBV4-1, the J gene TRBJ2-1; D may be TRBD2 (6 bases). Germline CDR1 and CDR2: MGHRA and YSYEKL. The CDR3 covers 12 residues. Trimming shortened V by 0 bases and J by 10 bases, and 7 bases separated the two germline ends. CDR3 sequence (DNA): TGCGCCAGCAGCCAAGATGGGAGGGAGCAGTTCTTC. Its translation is CASSQDGREQFF.

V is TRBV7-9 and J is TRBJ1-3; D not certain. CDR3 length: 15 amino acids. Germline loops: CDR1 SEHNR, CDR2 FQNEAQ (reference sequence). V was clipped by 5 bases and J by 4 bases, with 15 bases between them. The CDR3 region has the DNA TGTGCCAGCAGCAGAACACAGATACCGGGAAACACCATATATTTT. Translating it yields CASSRTQIPGNTIYF.

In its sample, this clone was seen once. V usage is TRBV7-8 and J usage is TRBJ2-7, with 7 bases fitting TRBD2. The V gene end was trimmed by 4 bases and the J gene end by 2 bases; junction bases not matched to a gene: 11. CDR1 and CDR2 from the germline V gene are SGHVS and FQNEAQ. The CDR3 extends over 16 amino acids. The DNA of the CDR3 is TGTGCCAGCAGCTCCAGAGCGCGGGAGACAACCTACGAGCAGTACTTC. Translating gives CASSSRARETTYEQYF.

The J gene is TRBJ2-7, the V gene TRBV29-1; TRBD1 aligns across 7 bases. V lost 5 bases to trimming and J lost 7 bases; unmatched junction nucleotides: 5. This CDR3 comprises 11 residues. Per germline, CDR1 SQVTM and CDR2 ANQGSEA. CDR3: CSVRRQGEQYF. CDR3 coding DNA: TGCAGCGTTCGTAGACAGGGAGAGCAGTACTTC.

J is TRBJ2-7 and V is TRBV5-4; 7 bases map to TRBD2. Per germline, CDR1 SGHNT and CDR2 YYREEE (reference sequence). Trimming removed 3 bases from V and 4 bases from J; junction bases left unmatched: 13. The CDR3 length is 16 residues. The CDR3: CASSSFGASGFYEQYF. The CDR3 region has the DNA TGTGCCAGCAGCTCTTTCGGGGCTAGCGGATTTTACGAGCAGTACTTC.

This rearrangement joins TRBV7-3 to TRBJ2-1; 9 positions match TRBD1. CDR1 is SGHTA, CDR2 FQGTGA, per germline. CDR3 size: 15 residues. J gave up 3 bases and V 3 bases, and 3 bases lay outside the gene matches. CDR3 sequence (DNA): TGTGCCAGCAGCTTTCCGGGACAGGGCTACAATGAGCAGTTCTTC. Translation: CASSFPGQGYNEQFF.

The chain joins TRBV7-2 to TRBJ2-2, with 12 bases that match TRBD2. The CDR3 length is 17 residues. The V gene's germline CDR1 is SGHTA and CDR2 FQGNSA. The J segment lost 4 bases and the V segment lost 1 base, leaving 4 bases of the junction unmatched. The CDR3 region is CASSLGRLAGATGELFF. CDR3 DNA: TGTGCCAGCAGCTTAGGGAGACTAGCGGGAGCCACCGGGGAGCTGTTTTTT.

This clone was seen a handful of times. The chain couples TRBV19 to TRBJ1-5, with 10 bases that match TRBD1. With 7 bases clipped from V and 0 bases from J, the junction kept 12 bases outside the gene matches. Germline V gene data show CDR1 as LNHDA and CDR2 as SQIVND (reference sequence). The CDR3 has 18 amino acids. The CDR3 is CASTLRDRGGNSNQPQHF. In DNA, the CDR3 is TGTGCCAGTACCCTTCGGGACAGGGGAGGGAATAGCAATCAGCCCCAGCATTTT.

The CDR3 nucleotides read TGTGCCAGCAGCCGACTGACCTACGAGCAGTACGTC. Encoded protein: CASSRLTYEQYV. This rearrangement joins TRBV2 to TRBJ2-7, with no clear D. The V end was cut by 6 bases, the J end by 2 bases, with 8 bases between. This CDR3 has 12 amino acids. Germline V gene lookup returns CDR1 SNHLY and CDR2 FYNNEI.

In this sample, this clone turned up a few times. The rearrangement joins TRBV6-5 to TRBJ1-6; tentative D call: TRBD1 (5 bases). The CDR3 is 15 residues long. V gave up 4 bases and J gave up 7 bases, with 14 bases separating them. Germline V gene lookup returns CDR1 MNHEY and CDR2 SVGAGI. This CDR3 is CASSSGDGGNSPLHF. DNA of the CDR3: TGTGCCAGCAGTTCAGGCGACGGGGGAAATTCACCCCTCCACTTT.

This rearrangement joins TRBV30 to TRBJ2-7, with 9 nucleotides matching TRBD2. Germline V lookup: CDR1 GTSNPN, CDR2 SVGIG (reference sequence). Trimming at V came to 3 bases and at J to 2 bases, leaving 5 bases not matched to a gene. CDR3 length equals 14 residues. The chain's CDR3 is CAWRSGTSTYEQYF. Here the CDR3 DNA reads TGTGCCTGGAGGTCCGGGACTAGCACCTACGAGCAGTACTTC.

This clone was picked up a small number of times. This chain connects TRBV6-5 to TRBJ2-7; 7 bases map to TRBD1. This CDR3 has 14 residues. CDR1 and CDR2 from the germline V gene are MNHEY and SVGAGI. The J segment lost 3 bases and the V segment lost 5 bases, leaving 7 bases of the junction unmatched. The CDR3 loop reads CASSPRGSHYEQYF. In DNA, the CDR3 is TGTGCCAGCAGTCCCAGGGGGTCCCACTACGAGCAGTACTTC.

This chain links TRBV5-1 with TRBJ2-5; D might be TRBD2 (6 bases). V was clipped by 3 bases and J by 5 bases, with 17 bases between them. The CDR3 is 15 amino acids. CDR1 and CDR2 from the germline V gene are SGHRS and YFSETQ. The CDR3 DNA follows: TGCGCCAGCAGCTCCCTAACGGGAGTGGGGGAGACCCAGTACTTC. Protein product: CASSSLTGVGETQYF.

In DNA, the CDR3 is TGTGCCAGCAGCTTCGAGGGTAGCCAGTACTTC. Translating it yields CASSFEGSQYF. The chain links TRBV7-8 to TRBJ2-5; D possibly corresponds to TRBD2 (5 bases). With 3 bases removed from V and 10 bases from J, the gap between germline ends came to 9 bases. Germline lookup yields CDR1 SGHVS and CDR2 FQNEAQ. The CDR3 sequence is 11 residues long.

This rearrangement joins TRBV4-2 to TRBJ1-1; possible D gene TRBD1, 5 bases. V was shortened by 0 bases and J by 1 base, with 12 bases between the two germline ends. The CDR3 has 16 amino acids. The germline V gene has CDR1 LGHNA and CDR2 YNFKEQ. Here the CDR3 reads CASSQDGASRNTEAFF. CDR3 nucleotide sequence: TGTGCCAGCAGCCAAGATGGGGCCAGCCGGAACACTGAAGCTTTCTTT.

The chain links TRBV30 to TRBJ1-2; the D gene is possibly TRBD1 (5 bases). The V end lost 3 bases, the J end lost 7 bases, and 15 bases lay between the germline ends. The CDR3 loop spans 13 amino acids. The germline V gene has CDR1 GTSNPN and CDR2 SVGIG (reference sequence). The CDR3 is CAWSDPGIGGYTF. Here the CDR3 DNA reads TGTGCCTGGAGCGACCCAGGGATTGGTGGCTACACCTTC.

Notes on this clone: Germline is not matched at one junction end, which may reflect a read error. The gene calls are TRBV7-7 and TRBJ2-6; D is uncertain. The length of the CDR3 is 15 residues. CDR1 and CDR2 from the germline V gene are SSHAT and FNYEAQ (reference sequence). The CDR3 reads CASSFGSAGANVLTF. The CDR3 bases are TGTGCTAGCAGCTTTGGGTCAGCGGGGGCCAACGTCCTGACTTTC.

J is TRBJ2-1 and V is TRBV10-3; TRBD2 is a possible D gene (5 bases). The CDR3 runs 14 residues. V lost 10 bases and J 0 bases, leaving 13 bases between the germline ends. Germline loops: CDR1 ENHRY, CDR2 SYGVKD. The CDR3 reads CATLLALSYNEQFF. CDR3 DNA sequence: TGTGCCACCTTATTAGCGCTCTCCTACAATGAGCAGTTCTTC.

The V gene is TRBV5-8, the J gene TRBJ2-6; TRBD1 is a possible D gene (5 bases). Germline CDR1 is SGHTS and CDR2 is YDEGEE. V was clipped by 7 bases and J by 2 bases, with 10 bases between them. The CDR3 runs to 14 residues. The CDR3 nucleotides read TGTGCCAGCTTTAGGGGTCCTGGGGCCAACGTCCTGACTTTC. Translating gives CASFRGPGANVLTF.

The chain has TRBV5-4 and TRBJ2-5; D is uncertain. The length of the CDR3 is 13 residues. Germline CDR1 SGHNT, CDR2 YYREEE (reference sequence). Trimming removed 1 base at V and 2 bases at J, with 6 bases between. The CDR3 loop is CASSLFGQETQYF. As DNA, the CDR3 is TGTGCCAGCAGCTTGTTCGGGCAAGAGACCCAGTACTTC.

Here the CDR3 reads CASRHMGGSSYNEQFF. CDR3 DNA: TGTGCCAGCAGGCATATGGGGGGGAGCTCCTACAATGAGCAGTTCTTC. The chain has TRBV12-1 and TRBJ2-1; the table assigns TRBD2, which was not confirmed against the DNA. TRBV12-1 is an annotated pseudogene. CDR3 length: 16 amino acids.

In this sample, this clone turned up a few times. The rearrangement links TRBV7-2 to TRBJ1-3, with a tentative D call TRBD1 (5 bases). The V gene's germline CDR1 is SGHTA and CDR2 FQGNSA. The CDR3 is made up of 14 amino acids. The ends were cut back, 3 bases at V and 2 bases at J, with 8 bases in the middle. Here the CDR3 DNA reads TGTGCCAGCAGCTTTGGGGGGACTGGAAACACCATATATTTT. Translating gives CASSFGGTGNTIYF.